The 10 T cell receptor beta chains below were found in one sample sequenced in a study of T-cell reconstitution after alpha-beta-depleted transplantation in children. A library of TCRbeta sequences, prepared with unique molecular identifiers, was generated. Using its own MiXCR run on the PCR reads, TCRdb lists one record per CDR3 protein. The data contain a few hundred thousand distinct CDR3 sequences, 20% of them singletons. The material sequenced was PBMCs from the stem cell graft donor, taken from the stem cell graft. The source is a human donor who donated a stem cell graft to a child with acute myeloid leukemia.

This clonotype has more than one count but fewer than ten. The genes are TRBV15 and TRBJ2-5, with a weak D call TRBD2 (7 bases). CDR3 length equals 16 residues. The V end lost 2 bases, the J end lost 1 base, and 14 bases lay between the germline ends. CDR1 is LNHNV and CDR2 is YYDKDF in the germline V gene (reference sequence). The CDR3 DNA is TGTGCCACCAGCAGATCTAGGGGGGGGGGCCAAGAGACCCAGTACTTC. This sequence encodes CATSRSRGGGQETQYF.

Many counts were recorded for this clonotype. For the CDR3, the DNA is TGCAGTGCTAGCCGGACAGGGGTACCCTACGAGCAGTACTTC. This translates into CSASRTGVPYEQYF. The V call is TRBV20-1, the J call TRBJ2-7; 9 bases are shared with TRBD1. V lost 3 bases to trimming and J lost 2 bases; unmatched junction nucleotides: 5. The CDR3 extends over 14 amino acids. Per germline, CDR1 DFQATT and CDR2 SNEGSKA (reference sequence).

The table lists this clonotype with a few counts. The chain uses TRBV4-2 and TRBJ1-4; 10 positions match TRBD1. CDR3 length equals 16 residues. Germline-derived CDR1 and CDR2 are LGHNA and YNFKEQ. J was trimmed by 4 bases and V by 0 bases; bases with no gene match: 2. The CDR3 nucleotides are TGTGCCAGCAGCCAAGATGGGACAGGGGATAATGAAAAACTGTTTTTT. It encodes CASSQDGTGDNEKLFF.

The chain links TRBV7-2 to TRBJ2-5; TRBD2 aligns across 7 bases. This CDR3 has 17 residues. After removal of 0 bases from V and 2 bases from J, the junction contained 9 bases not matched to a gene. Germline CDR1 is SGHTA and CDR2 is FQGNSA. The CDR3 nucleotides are TGTGCCAGCAGCTTAGCGGGAGGGGATGGTGAACAAGAGACCCAGTACTTC. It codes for CASSLAGGDGEQETQYF.

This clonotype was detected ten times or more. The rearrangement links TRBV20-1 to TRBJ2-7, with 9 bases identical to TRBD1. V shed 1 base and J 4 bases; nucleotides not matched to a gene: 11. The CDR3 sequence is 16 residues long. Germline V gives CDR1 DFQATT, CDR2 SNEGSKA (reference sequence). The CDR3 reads CSARAKSGTGQYEQYF. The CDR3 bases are TGCAGTGCTAGAGCCAAGTCCGGGACAGGGCAATACGAGCAGTACTTC.

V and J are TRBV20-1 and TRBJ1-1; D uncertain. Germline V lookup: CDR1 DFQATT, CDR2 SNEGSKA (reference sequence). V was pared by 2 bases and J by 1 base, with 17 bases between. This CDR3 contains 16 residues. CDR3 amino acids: CSARSGQPWTNTEAFF. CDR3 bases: TGCAGTGCTAGAAGCGGGCAGCCCTGGACGAACACTGAAGCTTTCTTT.

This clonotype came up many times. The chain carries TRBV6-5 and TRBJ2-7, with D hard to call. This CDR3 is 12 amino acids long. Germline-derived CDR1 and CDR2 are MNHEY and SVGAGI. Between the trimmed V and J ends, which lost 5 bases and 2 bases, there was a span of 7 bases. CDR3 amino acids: CASSKSPYEQYF. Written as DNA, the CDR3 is TGTGCCAGCAGTAAGTCCCCCTACGAGCAGTACTTC.

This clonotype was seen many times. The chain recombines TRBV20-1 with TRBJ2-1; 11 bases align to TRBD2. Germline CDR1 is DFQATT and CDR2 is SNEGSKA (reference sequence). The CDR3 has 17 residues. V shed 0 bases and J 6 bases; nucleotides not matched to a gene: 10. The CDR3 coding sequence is TGCAGTGCTAGAGATCCTACTAGCGGGAGCCAGGGCAATGAGCAGTTCTTC. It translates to CSARDPTSGSQGNEQFF.

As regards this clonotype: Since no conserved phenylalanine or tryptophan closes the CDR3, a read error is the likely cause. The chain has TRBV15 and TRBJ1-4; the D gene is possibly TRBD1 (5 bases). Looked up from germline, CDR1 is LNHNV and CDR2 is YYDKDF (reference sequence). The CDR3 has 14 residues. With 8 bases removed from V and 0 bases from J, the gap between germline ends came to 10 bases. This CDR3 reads CATGDRATNEKLFV. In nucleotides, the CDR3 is TGTGCCACCGGAGACAGAGCAACTAATGAAAAACTGTTTGTT.

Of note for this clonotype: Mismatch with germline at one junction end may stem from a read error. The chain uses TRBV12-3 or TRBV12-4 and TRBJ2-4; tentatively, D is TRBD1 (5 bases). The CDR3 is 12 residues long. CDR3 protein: CASSFAGAIVDF. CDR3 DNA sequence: TGTGCCAGCAGTTTTGCTGGGGCAATAGTTGACTTC.